One TCR beta chain is described in this entry. These data are taken from a study of blood T cell repertoires in COVID-19. Looking at the study overall: Specimens from acute and convalescent COVID-19 originated in the United States, Italy and Spain.

CDR1 SEHNR and CDR2 FQNEAQ come from the germline V gene (reference sequence). The V end was cut by 3 bases, the J end by 1 base, with 12 bases between. This CDR3 is built from 15 residues. Data came from immunoSEQ multiplex PCR; TCRdb stores just in-frame clones and leaves some out. The sample holds hundreds of thousands of clones, 70% to 90% seen once. Sequencing used peripheral blood. This receptor was obtained from a man between 18 and 35 years old with COVID-19, enrolled during active disease. The chain carries TRBV7-9 and TRBJ1-1; maybe TRBD1 (6 bases). CDR3 loop: CASSFGGAGNTEAFF. CDR3 bases: TGTGCCAGCAGCTTTGGGGGCGCTGGGAACACTGAAGCTTTCTTT.